A selection of T cell receptor beta chains follows, all from one sample in a study of regulatory T cells in long-lasting Graves disease. Using its own MiXCR run on the multiplex PCR reads, TCRdb lists one record per CDR3 protein. The sample has a few hundred thousand distinct CDR3 sequences, roughly 19% seen once; the top ten hold 10% to 15%. The same sample was also studied in work on T cells in Graves' hyperthyroidism and ophthalmopathy.

The sample consisted of peripheral blood mononuclear cells (PBMCs), taken at new diagnosis, from a patient treated with antithyroid drugs. These receptor sequences come from a woman aged 25 to 39 with Graves disease. Both conserved end residues are part of each CDR3. Each record gives: V gene, J gene, D gene, clone size, CDR3 DNA, CDR3 protein. A D gene is named only where the DNA matches it firmly. For some rows the clone size is stated as once, few or many, or as a class when expanded; others skip it.

>TRBV28|TRBJ2-3|NA|many
TGTGCCAGCAGTTTGATCTGGAGCACAGATACGCAGTATTTT
CASSLIWSTDTQYF
>TRBV2|TRBJ1-3|TRBD1|many
TGTGCCAGCAGTGAAACGCGCAACAGGGGAGGAAACACCATATATTTT
CASSETRNRGGNTIYF
>TRBV18|TRBJ1-2|NA|many
TGTGCCAGCTCACCAGGCAGTATCGGCTATGGCTACACCTTC
CASSPGSIGYGYTF
>TRBV28|TRBJ2-7|TRBD1|few
TGTGCCAGCAGTCGGGGACAGGGTACCTACGAGCAGTACTTC
CASSRGQGTYEQYF
>TRBV6-4|TRBJ1-5|NA|many
TGTGCCAGCAGTGAACGACAGGTGGCTCCGTATAGCAATCAGCCCCAGCATTTT
CASSERQVAPYSNQPQHF
>TRBV11-2|TRBJ2-7|NA|many
TGTGCCAGCAGCTTCGGGACGACATACGAGCAGTACTTC
CASSFGTTYEQYF
>TRBV6-1|TRBJ2-3|TRBD2|many
TGTGCCAGCACCCGGGGTCTAGCGGGAGCAGATACGCAGTATTTT
CASTRGLAGADTQYF
>TRBV5-1|TRBJ2-1|NA|many
TGTGCCAGCAGTTTAGCGGACAATGAGCAGTTCTTC
CASSLADNEQFF
>TRBV7-2|TRBJ1-6|NA|many
TGTGCCAGCAGCACCTACGGGGATTCACCCCTCCACTTT
CASSTYGDSPLHF
>TRBV4-1|TRBJ1-4|NA|NA
TGCGCCAGCAGCCAAGAGGGTCTGGGTTTGACAACTAATGAAAAACTGTTTTTT
CASSQEGLGLTTNEKLFF
>TRBV2|TRBJ2-5|TRBD2|NA
TGTGCCAGCAGTGACTTGGCTAGCGGGACGGGCGAGACCCAGTACTTC
CASSDLASGTGETQYF
>TRBV10-2|TRBJ2-7|TRBD2|many
TGCGCCAGCCGCAGTAGCGGGACCTACGAGCAGTACTTC
CASRSSGTYEQYF
>TRBV30|TRBJ2-5|NA|many
TGTGCCTGGATACCGATCCAAGAGACCCAGTACTTC
CAWIPIQETQYF
>TRBV11-2|TRBJ1-5|NA|NA
TGTGCCAGCAGCTTAGATGAGGAGGGGGATTATGGCAATCAGCCCCAGCATTTT
CASSLDEEGDYGNQPQHF
>TRBV3-1|TRBJ1-1|NA|many
TGTGCCAGCAGCCAAGGTAAGACTGAAGCTTTCTTT
CASSQGKTEAFF
>TRBV18|TRBJ2-5|NA|many
TGTGCCAGCTCACCACCGAGGCCCATTGAGACCCAGTACTTC
CASSPPRPIETQYF
>TRBV12-3/TRBV12-4|TRBJ1-1|NA|many
TGTGCCAGCAGTTTAACCCTCGGAGGGTTCATGAACACTGAAGCTTTCTTT
CASSLTLGGFMNTEAFF
>TRBV6-2/TRBV6-3|TRBJ1-3|TRBD1|many
TGTGCCAGCAGCGACGACAGGGGCCGTTCTGGAAACACCATATATTTT
CASSDDRGRSGNTIYF